The clone carrying this TCR beta chain came up a few times. Its matching antigen is unknown. The sample comes from a study of T-cell memory formation after mild COVID-19. TCRdb reprocessed the 5' RACE reads with MiXCR, giving one entry per CDR3 protein. The table has tens of thousands of distinct CDR3 sequences, about 13% seen once. The CDR3 runs to 18 residues. The V and J ends lost 5 bases and 4 bases, in that order; junction bases with no gene match: 8. Germline assignment: CDR1 PRHDT and CDR2 FYEKMQ (reference sequence). Overall study findings and caveats: Second-wave clones with a day 37 peak had unconfirmed SARS-CoV-2 specificity.

The chain uses TRBV13 and TRBJ2-2; 15 bases agree with TRBD2. The sequence was collected from an adult woman who had mild COVID-19 (a few samples of this study predate the infection). Cell type and time point are not known. Input material: PBMCs or a T cell subset sorted from them (not recorded which). The CDR3 loop reads CASSPQGLAGGGTGELFF. CDR3 in DNA: TGTGCCAGCAGCCCACAGGGACTAGCGGGAGGAGGCACCGGGGAGCTGTTTTTT.